This T cell receptor beta chain emerged from a study of T cell responses to AZD1222 COVID-19 vaccine. Overall study findings and caveats: Increased Spike-specific TCR breadth and depth were observed after two AZD1222 doses. Spike-wide coverage was observed for vaccine-associated CD4 TCRs, with dominant responses at 160-218 and 743-854. Repertoire sampling happened only post peak T cell response.

This clone was recorded once. Antigen: not known. The germline V gene has CDR1 GTSNPN and CDR2 SVGIG (reference sequence). V gave up 0 bases and J gave up 6 bases; unmatched junction bases: 6. The CDR3 is 15 residues long. The protocol was immunoSEQ multiplex PCR, while the TCRdb copy is restricted to in-frame clones and leaves out a portion. The sample shows 150,000 to 200,000 clones, over 80% of them seen only once. The material was peripheral blood, obtained on day 0 of AZD1222 vaccination. The rearrangement uses TRBV30 and TRBJ2-3; TRBD2 aligns across 10 bases. The sequence was collected from an adult in good health. The CDR3 region has the DNA TGTGCCTGGAGTGTAGGAGCGGGAGGGGGCGATACGCAGTATTTT. It is translated as CAWSVGAGGGDTQYF.